This entry is about one T cell receptor (beta chain). The antigen is undetermined. The sample originates from a study of T cell responses to AZD1222 COVID-19 vaccine. Findings and limits, study-wide: A mostly white British donor set with more females was recruited, and clonal diversity was possibly underestimated. Only six AZD1222 recipients tested seropositive at baseline.

This CDR3 comprises 13 residues. Trimming stripped 1 base from V and 4 bases from J, with 8 bases between. The germline CDR1 and CDR2 sequences are MNHNS and SASEGT. The repertoire was sequenced with immunoSEQ multiplex PCR; TCRdb's copy has only in-frame clones and lacks some. This table holds some 130,000 clones, approximately 88% found once. This sequence was found in an adult in good health. The sequencing used peripheral blood, collected on day 0 of AZD1222 vaccination. V usage is TRBV6-1 and J usage is TRBJ2-7; D not certain. The CDR3 DNA reads TGTGCCAGCAGTGAAGGTTGGGGTTACGAGCAGTACTTC. Translation gives CASSEGWGYEQYF.